This T cell receptor beta chain was recovered during a study of cytomegalovirus exposure and HLA in healthy donors. Study-level points and caveats: An analysis that was carried out later associated 17,000 or so TCR beta sequences with HLA alleles at 0.05 false discovery rate.

A note on this clone: Antigen unknown.

This PCR relied on a set of 60 Vbeta primers and 13 Jbeta primers. Generated by immunoSEQ multiplex PCR, the TCRdb table keeps only in-frame clones and is missing some. This sample has roughly 100,000 clones; 79% occur once, and the top ten carry approximately 3.3%. The CDR3 is 13 amino acids. V gave up 7 bases and J gave up 7 bases; unmatched junction bases: 8. In germline, CDR1 is SNHLY, CDR2 FYNNEI. The J gene is TRBJ2-7, the V gene TRBV2; TRBD1 matches at 9 bases. The TCR originated in a male donor in good health and CMV-seropositive. The sample consisted of PBMCs. In nucleotides, the CDR3 is TGTGCCAGCAACCCAGACAGGGGGATAGAGCAGTACTTC. This sequence encodes CASNPDRGIEQYF.